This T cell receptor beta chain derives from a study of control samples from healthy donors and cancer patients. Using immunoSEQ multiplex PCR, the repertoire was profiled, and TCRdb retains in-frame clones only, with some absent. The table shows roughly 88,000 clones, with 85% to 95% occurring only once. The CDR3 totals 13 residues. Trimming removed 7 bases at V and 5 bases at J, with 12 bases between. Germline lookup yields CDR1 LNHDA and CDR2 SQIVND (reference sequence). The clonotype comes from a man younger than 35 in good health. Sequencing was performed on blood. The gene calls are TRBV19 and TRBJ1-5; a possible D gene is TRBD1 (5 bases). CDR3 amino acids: CASKWTGDQPQHF. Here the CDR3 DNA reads TGTGCCAGTAAGTGGACGGGGGATCAGCCCCAGCATTTT.